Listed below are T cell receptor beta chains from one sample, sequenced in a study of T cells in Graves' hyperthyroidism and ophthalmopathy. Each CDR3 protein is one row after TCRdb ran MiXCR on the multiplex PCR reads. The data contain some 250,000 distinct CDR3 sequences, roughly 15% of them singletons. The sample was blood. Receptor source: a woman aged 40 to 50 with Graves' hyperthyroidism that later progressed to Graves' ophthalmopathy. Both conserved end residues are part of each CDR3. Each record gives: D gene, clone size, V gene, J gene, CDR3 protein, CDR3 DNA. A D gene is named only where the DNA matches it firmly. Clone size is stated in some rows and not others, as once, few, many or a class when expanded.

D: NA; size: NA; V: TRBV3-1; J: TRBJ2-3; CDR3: CASSPRTLRVTQYF; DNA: TGTGCCAGCAGCCCGCGGACCTTAAGAGTTACGCAGTATTTT
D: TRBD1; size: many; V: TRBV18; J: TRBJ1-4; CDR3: CASSPGTVQKLFF; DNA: TGTGCCAGCTCACCTGGGACAGTACAAAAACTGTTTTTT
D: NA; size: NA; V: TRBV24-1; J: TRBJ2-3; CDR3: CATSDLRVGGDTQYF; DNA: TGTGCCACCAGTGATTTGCGCGTGGGCGGAGATACGCAGTATTTT
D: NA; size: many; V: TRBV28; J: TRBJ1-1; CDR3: CASSPGNTEAFF; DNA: TGTGCCAGCAGTCCGGGGAACACTGAAGCTTTCTTT
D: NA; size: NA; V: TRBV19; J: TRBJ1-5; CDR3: CASTPEGGGQPQHF; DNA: TGTGCCAGTACCCCTGAGGGGGGCGGACAGCCCCAGCATTTT
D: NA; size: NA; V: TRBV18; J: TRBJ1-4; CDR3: CASPPGQPTTNEKLFF; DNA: TGTGCCAGCCCACCAGGACAGCCGACAACTAATGAAAAACTGTTTTTT
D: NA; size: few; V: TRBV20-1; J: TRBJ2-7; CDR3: CSAFGLATQYF; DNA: TGCAGTGCTTTTGGGCTGGCAACGCAGTACTTC
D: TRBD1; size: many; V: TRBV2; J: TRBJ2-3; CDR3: CASSDSTGVDTQYF; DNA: TGTGCCAGCAGTGACTCGACAGGGGTAGATACGCAGTATTTT
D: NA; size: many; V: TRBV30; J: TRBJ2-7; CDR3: CAWLTVSYEQYF; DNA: TGTGCCTGGCTGACAGTGTCCTACGAGCAGTACTTC
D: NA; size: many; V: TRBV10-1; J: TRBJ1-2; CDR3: CASSESRAYGYTF; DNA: TGCGCCAGCAGTGAGTCGCGCGCCTATGGCTACACCTTC
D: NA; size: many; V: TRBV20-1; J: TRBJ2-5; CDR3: CSAIEDLQETQYF; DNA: TGCAGTGCTATAGAGGACTTACAAGAGACCCAGTACTTC
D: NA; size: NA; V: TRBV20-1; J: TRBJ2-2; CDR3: CSARGGYTGELFF; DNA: TGCAGTGCTAGAGGCGGCTACACCGGGGAGCTGTTTTTT
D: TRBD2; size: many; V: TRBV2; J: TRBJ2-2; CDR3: CASSGLAGAGELFF; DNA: TGTGCCAGCAGTGGACTAGCGGGAGCCGGGGAGCTGTTTTTT
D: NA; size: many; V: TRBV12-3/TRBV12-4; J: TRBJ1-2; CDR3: CASTSRDGLGYTF; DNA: TGTGCCAGCACTTCCCGGGACGGTCTTGGCTACACCTTC
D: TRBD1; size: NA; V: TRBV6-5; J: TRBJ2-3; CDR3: CASSYGQGRTDTQYF; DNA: TGTGCCAGCAGTTATGGACAGGGGAGGACAGATACGCAGTATTTT
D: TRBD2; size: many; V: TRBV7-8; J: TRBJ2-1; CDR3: CASSLKKDSTSGSPGNEQFF; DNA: TGTGCCAGCAGCTTGAAAAAAGATAGCACTAGCGGGAGTCCAGGCAATGAGCAGTTCTTC
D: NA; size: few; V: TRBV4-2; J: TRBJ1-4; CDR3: CASSQDWGTAYEKLFF; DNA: TGTGCCAGCAGCCAAGATTGGGGGACTGCTTATGAAAAACTGTTTTTT
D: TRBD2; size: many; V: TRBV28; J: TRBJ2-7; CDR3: CASSPYTSGSYEQYF; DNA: TGTGCCAGCAGTCCGTACACTAGCGGGAGCTACGAGCAGTACTTC
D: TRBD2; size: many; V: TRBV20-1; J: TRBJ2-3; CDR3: CSARKGGPDTQYF; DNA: TGCAGTGCTAGAAAGGGAGGGCCAGATACGCAGTATTTT
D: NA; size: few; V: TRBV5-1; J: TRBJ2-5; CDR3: CASSLAPWGETQYF; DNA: TGCGCCAGCAGCTTGGCTCCCTGGGGGGAGACCCAGTACTTC
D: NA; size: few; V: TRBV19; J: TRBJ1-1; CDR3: CATRGKTAYNTEAFF; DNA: TGTGCCACCAGAGGAAAGACAGCTTATAACACTGAAGCTTTCTTT
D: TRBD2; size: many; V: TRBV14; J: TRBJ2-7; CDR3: CASSQWTSGRSSYEQYF; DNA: TGTGCCAGCAGCCAGTGGACTAGCGGCCGTTCCTCCTACGAGCAGTACTTC
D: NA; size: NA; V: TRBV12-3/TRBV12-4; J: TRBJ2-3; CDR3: CASGPGTDTQYF; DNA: TGTGCCAGCGGCCCGGGCACAGATACGCAGTATTTT
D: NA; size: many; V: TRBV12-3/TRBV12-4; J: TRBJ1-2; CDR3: CASSLAGAGGYTF; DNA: TGTGCCAGCAGTTTGGCAGGGGCGGGTGGCTACACCTTC
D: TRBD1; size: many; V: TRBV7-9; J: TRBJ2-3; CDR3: CASSYWTGTTDTQYF; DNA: TGTGCCAGCAGCTACTGGACAGGAACCACAGATACGCAGTATTTT